One sample yielded the 28 T cell receptor beta chains listed below, sequenced in a study of Ad26.COV2.S vaccination and SARS-CoV-2 variants. TCRdb's table, derived via immunoSEQ multiplex PCR, lists solely in-frame clones and lacks some. This sample carries approximately 420,000 clones, less than 90% of them seen once, and the ten largest clones take more than 3%. Stated treatment: 19 received Ad26.COV2.S at low or high dose, single or two shots; roughly five received placebo; per-sample allocation not given. Sampling was performed 63 days after the first vaccine or placebo injection. This specimen consisted of peripheral blood, obtained in a trial of Ad26.COV2.S vaccine versus placebo. The receptors were gathered from a person between 18 and 60 years old who received the Ad26.COV2.S COVID-19 vaccine or a placebo.

This clone has only one observation. This chain links TRBV7-9 with TRBJ2-5, with 9 nucleotides matching TRBD1. Germline loops: CDR1 SEHNR, CDR2 FQNEAQ (reference sequence). The CDR3 has 13 amino acids. The trim removed 4 bases at V and 4 bases at J, leaving 1 base unmatched. CDR3 DNA sequence: TGTGCCAGCAGCTCGGGACAGGGAGAGACCCAGTACTTC. Its translation is CASSSGQGETQYF.

V usage is TRBV6-5 and J usage is TRBJ1-1, with D maybe TRBD1 (5 bases). V was trimmed by 6 bases and J by 3 bases, leaving 14 bases between them. CDR1 and CDR2 (germline): MNHEY, SVGAGI. The CDR3 sequence is 14 residues long. The chain's CDR3 is CASSSREGDTEAFF. The CDR3 coding sequence is TGTGCCAGCAGCTCTAGGGAAGGGGACACTGAAGCTTTCTTT.

V usage is TRBV29-1 and J usage is TRBJ1-2, with D hard to call. The CDR3 has 12 amino acids. Trimming cost V 5 bases and J 8 bases, with 15 bases left between them. The germline gives CDR1 SQVTM, CDR2 ANQGSEA. CDR3 nucleotide sequence: TGCAGCGTTCGTTGGTCTTTCGGGGGCTACACCTTC. Protein: CSVRWSFGGYTF.

This chain connects TRBV19 to TRBJ2-7; D is possibly TRBD1 or TRBD2 (6 bases each). The CDR3 is made up of 15 amino acids. Germline V gene lookup returns CDR1 LNHDA and CDR2 SQIVND (reference sequence). Trimming pared 3 bases from V and 1 base from J, leaving 13 bases between. CDR3 sequence reads: CASSMAGEESYEQYF. CDR3 sequence (DNA): TGTGCCAGTAGTATGGCAGGGGAGGAATCCTACGAGCAGTACTTC.

The rearrangement joins TRBV2 to TRBJ1-4, with TRBD1 identical over 7 bases. The CDR3 consists of 15 residues. CDR1 and CDR2 (germline): SNHLY, FYNNEI. The V gene end was trimmed by 4 bases and the J gene end by 1 base; junction bases not matched to a gene: 3. CDR3 protein: CASSGAGGTNEKLFF. For the CDR3, the DNA is TGTGCCAGCAGTGGGGCAGGGGGAACTAATGAAAAACTGTTTTTT.

V gene TRBV7-8 combines with J gene TRBJ1-5; 7 bases align to TRBD1. The germline V gene has CDR1 SGHVS and CDR2 FQNEAQ. After removal of 1 base from V and 4 bases from J, the junction contained 7 bases not matched to a gene. The CDR3 is 16 amino acids. The CDR3 here is CASSLEGGLRNQPQHF. CDR3 coding DNA: TGTGCCAGCAGCTTAGAAGGGGGCTTGAGGAATCAGCCCCAGCATTTT.

The rearrangement links TRBV4-1 to TRBJ2-1, with 7 bases that match TRBD2. There are 14 residues in the CDR3. The germline CDR1 and CDR2 sequences are MGHRA and YSYEKL. The trim removed 4 bases at V and 6 bases at J, leaving 6 bases unmatched. This chain's CDR3 is CASSLGLDFNEQFF. The CDR3, as DNA: TGCGCCAGCAGCCTCGGACTAGACTTCAATGAGCAGTTCTTC.

The chain is built from TRBV5-1 and TRBJ1-5, with D perhaps matching TRBD1 (6 bases). V shed 10 bases and J shed 4 bases, with 21 bases lying between them. Per the germline V gene, CDR1 is SGHRS and CDR2 is YFSETQ. The length of the CDR3 is 15 residues. The CDR3 reads CARHSWTALNQPQHF. The CDR3 DNA reads as TGCGCCCGACACTCTTGGACAGCCTTAAATCAGCCCCAGCATTTT. Variable domain in full (rest from reference TRBV5-1 and TRBJ1-5): KAGVTQTPRYLIKTRGQQVTLSCSPISGHRSVSWYQQTPGQGLQFLFEYFSETQRNKGNFPGRFSGRQFSNSRSEMNVSTLELGDSALYLCARHSWTALNQPQHFGDGTRLSIL.

The chain has TRBV18 and TRBJ1-3, with 9 positions matching TRBD1. The CDR3 contains 14 residues. In germline, CDR1 is KGHSH, CDR2 LQKENI. With V trimmed by 3 bases and J by 5 bases, 2 bases remained unmatched. CDR3 sequence reads: CASSPGQGRNTIYF. The CDR3 DNA follows: TGTGCCAGCTCACCGGGACAGGGCAGAAACACCATATATTTT.

The V call is TRBV5-4, the J call TRBJ2-1; D is unresolved. CDR1 SGHNT and CDR2 YYREEE come from the germline V gene (reference sequence). Trimming left V 0 bases short and J 10 bases short, with 14 bases between. There are 14 residues in the CDR3. CDR3 in amino acids: CASSLARIPTEQFF. CDR3 DNA sequence: TGTGCCAGCAGCTTGGCTCGAATCCCTACGGAGCAGTTCTTC.

Only a few counts were recorded for this clone. This chain links TRBV29-1 with TRBJ2-1; 13 bases fit TRBD2. The ends lost 5 bases at V and 6 bases at J; junction bases unmatched: 4. Per germline, CDR1 SQVTM and CDR2 ANQGSEA. The CDR3 is made up of 14 amino acids. The CDR3 DNA follows: TGCAGCGTTTTACTAGCGGGGGGGTTCAATGAGCAGTTCTTC. The encoded protein is CSVLLAGGFNEQFF.

The chain links TRBV9 to TRBJ1-6; D is possibly TRBD1 (5 bases). The V end was cut by 0 bases, the J end by 10 bases, with 17 bases between. Germline V gives CDR1 SGDLS, CDR2 YYNGEE. The CDR3 has 16 residues. The CDR3 DNA sequence: TGTGCCAGCAGCGTAGACGGAGCGGCCTGGGGGTCACCCCTCCACTTT. It specifies CASSVDGAAWGSPLHF.

The chain is built from TRBV2 and TRBJ1-1; D remains ambiguous. With 4 bases removed from V and 2 bases from J, the gap between germline ends came to 17 bases. The CDR3 has 16 residues. Germline lookup yields CDR1 SNHLY and CDR2 FYNNEI. CDR3 protein: CASSVNSPILNTEAFF. DNA for the CDR3: TGTGCCAGCAGTGTAAACAGCCCAATACTTAACACTGAAGCTTTCTTT.

Here the CDR3 reads CASSQDLGGRLALHF. The DNA for the CDR3 is TGCGCCAGCAGCCAGGACCTGGGTGGGAGATTGGCCCTCCACTTT. The chain is built from TRBV4-1 and TRBJ1-6; D remains unclear. The CDR3 covers 15 residues. Germline CDR1 reads MGHRA; CDR2 reads YSYEKL. Trimming shortened V by 3 bases and J by 14 bases, and 20 bases separated the two germline ends.

V gene TRBV4-2 combines with J gene TRBJ2-1; 8 bases match TRBD1. This CDR3 contains 15 residues. Germline V CDR1 and CDR2: LGHNA, YNFKEQ. V trimming: 3 bases; J trimming: 3 bases; junction bases outside the gene matches: 4. The chain's CDR3 is CASSHPGQDYNEQFF. CDR3 sequence (DNA): TGTGCCAGCAGCCACCCGGGACAGGACTACAATGAGCAGTTCTTC.

This sequence joins TRBV7-9 and TRBJ2-3, with D perhaps TRBD2 (6 bases). Trimming took off 8 bases at V and 0 bases at J, with 15 bases between the two ends. In germline, CDR1 is SEHNR, CDR2 FQNEAQ (reference sequence). The CDR3 totals 15 residues. In DNA, the CDR3 is TGTGCCAGCGCACGGGGGATCACTAGCACAGATACGCAGTATTTT. It codes for CASARGITSTDTQYF.

The chain employs TRBV19 and TRBJ1-1, with a possible D match to TRBD1 (5 bases). The ends were cut back, 5 bases at V and 11 bases at J, with 21 bases in the middle. The CDR3 sequence is 14 residues long. From germline, CDR1 is LNHDA and CDR2 SQIVND (reference sequence). CDR3 amino acids: CASSPSGVTGAAFF. The CDR3 DNA follows: TGTGCCAGTAGTCCTTCGGGGGTGACGGGTGCGGCTTTCTTT.

This chain uses TRBV19 with TRBJ2-6, with D possibly TRBD1 on 5 matching bases. The ends were cut back, 7 bases at V and 2 bases at J, with 15 bases in the middle. Germline CDR1 reads LNHDA; CDR2 reads SQIVND (reference sequence). The CDR3 length is 16 residues. The DNA of the CDR3 is TGTGCCAGTAAAGGTCAGGGATGGGCTGGGGCCAACGTCCTGACTTTC. Protein product: CASKGQGWAGANVLTF.

The V call is TRBV5-8, the J call TRBJ1-4, with unresolved D. Germline loops: CDR1 SGHTS, CDR2 YDEGEE. The V and J ends lost 3 bases and 4 bases respectively, with 13 bases between them. The CDR3 extends over 15 amino acids. CDR3 loop: CASSSLRVDNEKLFF. The CDR3 nucleotides are TGTGCCAGCAGCTCTCTCCGGGTAGATAATGAAAAACTGTTTTTT.

J is TRBJ1-1 and V is TRBV11-2, with D hard to call. The CDR3 length is 13 residues. V was pared by 0 bases and J by 11 bases, with 13 bases between. Germline V lookup: CDR1 SGHAT, CDR2 FQNNGV. The CDR3 region has the DNA TGTGCCAGCAGCTTAGATGGGAAGCTCGCCGCTTTCTTT. Protein: CASSLDGKLAAFF. Variable domain in full (rest from reference TRBV11-2 and TRBJ1-1): EAGVAQSPRYKIIEKRQSVAFWCNPISGHATLYWYQQILGQGPKLLIQFQNNGVVDDSQLPKDRFSAERLKGVDSTLKIQPAKLEDSAVYLCASSLDGKLAAFFGQGTRLTVV.

This clone was detected many times. This chain links TRBV4-1 with TRBJ2-7, with 7 positions matching TRBD1. J gave up 4 bases and V 6 bases, and 12 bases lay outside the gene matches. The CDR3 is made up of 15 amino acids. Germline CDR1 and CDR2: MGHRA and YSYEKL. CDR3: CASRRVDRELYEQYF. CDR3 sequence (DNA): TGCGCCAGCAGGCGCGTTGACAGGGAACTTTACGAGCAGTACTTC.

J is TRBJ2-1 and V is TRBV30, with unresolved D. Per germline, CDR1 GTSNPN and CDR2 SVGIG (reference sequence). The CDR3 is 13 residues long. Trimming removed 3 bases at V and 7 bases at J, with 13 bases between. The CDR3 region is CAWRRPWKNEQFF. CDR3 coding DNA: TGTGCCTGGAGGCGGCCCTGGAAGAATGAGCAGTTCTTC.

The chain has TRBV2 and TRBJ1-3; no reliable D call. The CDR3 totals 16 residues. Germline loops: CDR1 SNHLY, CDR2 FYNNEI. V shed 0 bases and J shed 3 bases, with 12 bases lying between them. CDR3 bases: TGTGCCAGCAGTGAAGCTCGGAGGGCTTATGGAAACACCATATATTTT. Protein: CASSEARRAYGNTIYF.

The chain has TRBV7-8 and TRBJ1-5; 7 bases align to TRBD1. J gave up 6 bases and V 2 bases, and 10 bases lay outside the gene matches. CDR3 length: 16 residues. Germline V gene data show CDR1 as SGHVS and CDR2 as FQNEAQ. CDR3 in DNA: TGTGCCAGCAGCTTAAGCCCAGGGGGGCGGGGTCAGCCCCAGCATTTT. Its translation: CASSLSPGGRGQPQHF.

J is TRBJ1-1 and V is TRBV2; D is unclear. V was cut by 6 bases and J by 3 bases, with 11 bases left in between. This CDR3 region has 13 residues. CDR1 and CDR2 (germline): SNHLY, FYNNEI. CDR3 bases: TGTGCCAGCAGCGGCGTGATTGACACTGAAGCTTTCTTT. Residues: CASSGVIDTEAFF.

This CDR3 is CASSSRYSNQPQHF. CDR3 nucleotide sequence: TGTGCCAGCAGCTCGCGTTATAGCAATCAGCCCCAGCATTTT. The chain links TRBV5-8 to TRBJ1-5, with unresolved D. Per the germline V gene, CDR1 is SGHTS and CDR2 is YDEGEE. The CDR3 is made up of 14 amino acids. Deletions cut 3 bases from V and 0 bases from J, with 7 bases between.

The genes are TRBV2 and TRBJ2-1; 10 bases are a match to TRBD2. CDR1 and CDR2 from the germline V gene are SNHLY and FYNNEI. The CDR3 has 13 amino acids. The V gene end was trimmed by 5 bases and the J gene end by 6 bases; junction bases not matched to a gene: 1. CDR3 residues: CASSSGGGNEQFF. CDR3 nucleotide sequence: TGTGCCAGCAGTAGCGGGGGGGGCAATGAGCAGTTCTTC.

V gene TRBV27 combines with J gene TRBJ2-7; a weak D match, TRBD2 (5 bases). CDR1 and CDR2 from the germline V gene are MNHEY and SMNVEV (reference sequence). There are 13 residues in the CDR3. Between the trimmed V and J ends, which lost 1 base and 6 bases, there was a span of 10 bases. CDR3 residues: CASSLLSGFEQYF. CDR3 DNA: TGTGCCAGCAGTTTATTATCGGGGTTCGAGCAGTACTTC.